This T cell receptor (beta chain) comes out of a study of OX40 agonist ivuxolimab in advanced cancers. On the study more broadly: Every 2 weeks, patients received ivuxolimab intravenously, dosed at 0.01 to 10 mg/kg.

Points from the study as a whole: At 0.1 to 3.0 mg/kg and by week 6, CD4+ and CD8+ T cells in the blood had expanded clonally. Clonal expansion in partial responders at 0.1-3.0 mg/kg ranked among the lowest.

Assay used: immunoSEQ multiplex PCR; TCRdb lists only in-frame clones, some missing. This table has more than 20,000 clones, more than 85% appearing once. CDR1 is GTSNPN, CDR2 SVGIG, per germline (reference sequence). V shed 3 bases, J shed 5 bases, and the junction held 6 bases outside the gene matches. The CDR3 runs to 14 residues. As concerns this clone: Its antigen remains unknown.

This receptor was obtained from an adult with an advanced solid tumor such as melanoma, head and neck, liver or kidney cancer. The specimen comprised CD4+ or CD8+ T cells sorted from blood, sampled in a trial of the OX40 agonist ivuxolimab. The rearrangement uses TRBV30 and TRBJ1-1, with 10 bases identical to TRBD1. CDR3 region: CAWSPGTGVTEAFF. The CDR3 coding sequence is TGTGCCTGGAGCCCCGGGACAGGGGTTACTGAAGCTTTCTTT. Full variable domain (missing parts from reference TRBV30 and TRBJ1-1): SQTIHQWPATLVQPVGSPLSLECTVEGTSNPNLYWYRQAAGRGLQLLFYSVGIGQISSEVPQNLSASRPQDRQFILSSKKLLLSDSGFYLCAWSPGTGVTEAFFGQGTRLTVV.